This T cell receptor (beta chain) was sequenced during a study of control samples from healthy donors and cancer patients. Germline CDR1 and CDR2: SEHNR and FQNEAQ (reference sequence). This CDR3 has 13 residues. V lost 5 bases, J lost 3 bases, and 10 bases lay in between. Sequenced by immunoSEQ multiplex PCR; TCRdb stores in-frame clones only, minus some. The data hold under 450,000 clones, with 80% to 95% observed a single time. The rearrangement uses TRBV7-9 and TRBJ1-2; D might be TRBD1 (5 bases). The sample comprised PBMCs. The receptor was isolated from a man between 40 and 49 years old with head and neck cancer. The CDR3 region has the DNA TGTGCCAGCAGCACCCGCAGGGACTATGGCTACACCTTC. Its translation: CASSTRRDYGYTF.